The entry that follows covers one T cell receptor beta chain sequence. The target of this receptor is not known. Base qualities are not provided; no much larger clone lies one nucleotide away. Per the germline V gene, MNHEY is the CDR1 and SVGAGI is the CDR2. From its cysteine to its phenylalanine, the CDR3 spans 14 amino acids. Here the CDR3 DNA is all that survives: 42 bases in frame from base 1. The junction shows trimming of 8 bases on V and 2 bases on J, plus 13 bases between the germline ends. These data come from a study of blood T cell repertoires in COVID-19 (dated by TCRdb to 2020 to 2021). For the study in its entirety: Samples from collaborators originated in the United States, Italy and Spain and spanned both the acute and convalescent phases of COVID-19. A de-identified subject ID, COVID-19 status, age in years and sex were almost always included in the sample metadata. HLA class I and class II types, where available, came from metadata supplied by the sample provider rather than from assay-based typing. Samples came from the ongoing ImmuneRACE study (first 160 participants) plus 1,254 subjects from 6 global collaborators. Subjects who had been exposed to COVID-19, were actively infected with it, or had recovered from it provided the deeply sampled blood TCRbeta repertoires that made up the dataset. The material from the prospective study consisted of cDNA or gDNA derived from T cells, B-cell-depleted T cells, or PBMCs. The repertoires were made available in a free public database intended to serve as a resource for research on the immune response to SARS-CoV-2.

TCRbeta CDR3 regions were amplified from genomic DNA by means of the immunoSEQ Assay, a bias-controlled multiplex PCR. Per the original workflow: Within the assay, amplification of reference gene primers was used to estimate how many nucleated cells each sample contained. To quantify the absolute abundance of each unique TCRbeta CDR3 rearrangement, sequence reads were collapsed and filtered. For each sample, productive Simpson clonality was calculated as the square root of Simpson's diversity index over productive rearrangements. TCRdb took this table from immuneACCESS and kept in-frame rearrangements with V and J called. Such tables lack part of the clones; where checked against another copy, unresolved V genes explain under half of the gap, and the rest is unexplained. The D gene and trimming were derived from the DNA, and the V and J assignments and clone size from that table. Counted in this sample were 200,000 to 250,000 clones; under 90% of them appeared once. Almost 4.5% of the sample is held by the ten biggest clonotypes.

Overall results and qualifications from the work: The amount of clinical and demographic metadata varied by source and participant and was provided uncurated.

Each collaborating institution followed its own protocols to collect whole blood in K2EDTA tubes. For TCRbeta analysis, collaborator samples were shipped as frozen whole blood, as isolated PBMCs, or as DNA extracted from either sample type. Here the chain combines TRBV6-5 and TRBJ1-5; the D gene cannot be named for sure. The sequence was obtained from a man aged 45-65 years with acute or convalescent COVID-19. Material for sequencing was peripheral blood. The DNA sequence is TGTGCCAGCGCGATAGACGGAGGCAATCAGCCCCAGCATTTT. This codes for CASAIDGGNQPQHF.